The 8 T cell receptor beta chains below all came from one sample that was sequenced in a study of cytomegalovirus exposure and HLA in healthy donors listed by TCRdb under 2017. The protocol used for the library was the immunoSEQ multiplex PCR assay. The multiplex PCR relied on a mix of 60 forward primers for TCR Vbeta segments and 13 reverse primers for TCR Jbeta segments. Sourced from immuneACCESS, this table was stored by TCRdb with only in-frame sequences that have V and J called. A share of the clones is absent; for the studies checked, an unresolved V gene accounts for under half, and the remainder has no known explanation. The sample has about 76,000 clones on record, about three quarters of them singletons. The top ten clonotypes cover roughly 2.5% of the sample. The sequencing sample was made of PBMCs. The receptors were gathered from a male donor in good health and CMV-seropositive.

In DNA form, the CDR3 reads TGCAGCGTTGTGGCTGGGGGGATTGGTGCTGAAGCTTTCTTT. Translating it yields CSVVAGGIGAEAFF. The chain is built from TRBV29-1 and TRBJ1-1; a possible D gene is TRBD1 (5 bases). V lost 4 bases and J 6 bases, leaving 18 bases between the germline ends. CDR3 length: 14 residues. Germline V gives CDR1 SQVTM, CDR2 ANQGSEA.

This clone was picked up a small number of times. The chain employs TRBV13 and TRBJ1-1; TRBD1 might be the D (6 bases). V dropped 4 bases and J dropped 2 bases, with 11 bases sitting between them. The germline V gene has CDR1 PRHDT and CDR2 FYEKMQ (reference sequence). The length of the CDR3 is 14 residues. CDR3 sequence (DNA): TGTGCCAGCAGCTACCAACAGGGAAACACTGAAGCTTTCTTT. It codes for CASSYQQGNTEAFF.

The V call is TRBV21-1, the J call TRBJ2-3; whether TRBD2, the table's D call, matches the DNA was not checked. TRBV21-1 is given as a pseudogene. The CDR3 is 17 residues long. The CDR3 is CASSRIGTSGHTDTQYF. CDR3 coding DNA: TGTGCCAGCAGCAGAATCGGGACTAGCGGGCACACAGATACGCAGTATTTT.

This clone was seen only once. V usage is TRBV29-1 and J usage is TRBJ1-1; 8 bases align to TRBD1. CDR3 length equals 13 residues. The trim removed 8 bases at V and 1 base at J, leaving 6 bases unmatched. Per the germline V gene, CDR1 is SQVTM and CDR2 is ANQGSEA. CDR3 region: CSYTDRGNTEAFF. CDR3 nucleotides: TGCAGCTATACCGACAGGGGGAACACTGAAGCTTTCTTT.

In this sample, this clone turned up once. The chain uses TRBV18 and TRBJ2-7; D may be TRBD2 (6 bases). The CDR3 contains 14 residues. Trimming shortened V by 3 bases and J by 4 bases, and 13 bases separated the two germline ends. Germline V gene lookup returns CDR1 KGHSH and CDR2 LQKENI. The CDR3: CASSPTGLVYEQYF. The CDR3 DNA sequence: TGTGCCAGCTCACCTACGGGACTGGTGTACGAGCAGTACTTC.

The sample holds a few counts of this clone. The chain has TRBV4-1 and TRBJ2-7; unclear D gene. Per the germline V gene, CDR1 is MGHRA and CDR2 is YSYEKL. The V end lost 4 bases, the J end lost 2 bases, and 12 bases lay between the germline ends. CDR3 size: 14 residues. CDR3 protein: CASSPHRVTYEQYF. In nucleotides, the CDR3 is TGCGCCAGCAGCCCCCACCGGGTAACCTACGAGCAGTACTTC.

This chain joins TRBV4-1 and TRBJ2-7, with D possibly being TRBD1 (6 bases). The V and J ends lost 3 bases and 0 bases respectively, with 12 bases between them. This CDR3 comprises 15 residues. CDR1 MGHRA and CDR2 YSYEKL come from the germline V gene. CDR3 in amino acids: CASSQPGQSSYEQYF. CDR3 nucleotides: TGCGCCAGCAGCCAGCCGGGACAAAGCTCCTACGAGCAGTACTTC.

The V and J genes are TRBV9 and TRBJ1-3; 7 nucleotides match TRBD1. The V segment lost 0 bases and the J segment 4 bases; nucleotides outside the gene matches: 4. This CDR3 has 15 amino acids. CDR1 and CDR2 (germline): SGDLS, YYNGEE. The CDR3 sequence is CASSVDGDRGNTIYF. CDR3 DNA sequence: TGTGCCAGCAGCGTAGACGGGGACAGAGGAAACACCATATATTTT.